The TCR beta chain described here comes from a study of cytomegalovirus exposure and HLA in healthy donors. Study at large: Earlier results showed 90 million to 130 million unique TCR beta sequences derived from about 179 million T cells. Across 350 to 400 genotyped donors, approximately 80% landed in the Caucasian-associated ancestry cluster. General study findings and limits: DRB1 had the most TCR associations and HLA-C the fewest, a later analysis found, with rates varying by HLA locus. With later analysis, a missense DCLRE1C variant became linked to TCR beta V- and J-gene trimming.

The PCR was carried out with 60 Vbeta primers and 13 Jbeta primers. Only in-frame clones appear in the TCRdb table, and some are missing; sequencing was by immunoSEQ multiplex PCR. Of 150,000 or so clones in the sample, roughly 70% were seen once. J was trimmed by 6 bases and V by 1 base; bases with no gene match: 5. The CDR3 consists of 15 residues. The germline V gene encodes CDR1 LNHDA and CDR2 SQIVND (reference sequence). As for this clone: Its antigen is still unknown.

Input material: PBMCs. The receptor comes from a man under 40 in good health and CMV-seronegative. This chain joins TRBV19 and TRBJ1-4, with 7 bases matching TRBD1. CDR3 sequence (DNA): TGTGCCAGTAGTATAGTGGGACAGCGGTATGAAAAACTGTTTTTT. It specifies CASSIVGQRYEKLFF.